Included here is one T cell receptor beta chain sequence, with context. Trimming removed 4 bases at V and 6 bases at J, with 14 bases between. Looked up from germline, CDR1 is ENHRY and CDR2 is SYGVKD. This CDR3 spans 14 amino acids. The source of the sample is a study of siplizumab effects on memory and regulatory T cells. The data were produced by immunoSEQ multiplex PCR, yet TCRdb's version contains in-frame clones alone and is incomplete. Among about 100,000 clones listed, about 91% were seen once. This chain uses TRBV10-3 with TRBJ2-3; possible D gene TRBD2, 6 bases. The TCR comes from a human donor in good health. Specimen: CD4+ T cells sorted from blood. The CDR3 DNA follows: TGTGCCATCAGTGTTGGACGGAGCGGGGATACGCAGTATTTT. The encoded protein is CAISVGRSGDTQYF.